This T cell receptor beta chain stems from a study of CD8 T cells in ankylosing spondylitis. Findings and limits, study-wide: Several of the motif variants were reported before in synovial fluid and blood from reactive arthritis. Reported data indicate significant enrichment of disease-linked clones within matched ankylosing spondylitis synovial fluid.

CDR1 is GTSNPN and CDR2 is SVGIG in the germline V gene (reference sequence). Trimming pared 0 bases from V and 5 bases from J, leaving 13 bases between. There are 14 residues in the CDR3. Library preparation for TCR beta used quantitative 5'-RACE with molecular barcodes. TCRdb reprocessed the 5' RACE reads with MiXCR, giving one entry per CDR3 protein. Of hundreds of thousands of distinct CDR3 sequences listed, more than 9% are singletons. This clonotype was counted a few times. Its antigen is as yet unknown. The source is a male donor with ankylosing spondylitis or in good health (not recorded which). The J gene is TRBJ1-1, the V gene TRBV30; D remains ambiguous. Sequenced sample: blood, either unsorted or a sorted T cell fraction (not recorded which). This chain's CDR3 is CAWSVSLPGTEAFF. The CDR3 DNA reads as TGTGCCTGGAGTGTTTCTCTCCCGGGGACTGAAGCTTTCTTT.